The rows below give T cell receptor beta chains drawn from one sample of a study of blood T cell repertoires in COVID-19. Only in-frame clones appear in the TCRdb table, and some are missing; sequencing was by immunoSEQ multiplex PCR. The sample has roughly 150,000 clones, approximately 80% seen once. Sequences were obtained from PBMCs or T cells enriched from blood (not recorded which). The receptors shown here come from a woman between 40 and 55 years old who had recovered from COVID-19. Both conserved end residues are part of each CDR3. Each record gives: CDR3 protein, CDR3 DNA, J gene, clone size, V gene, D gene. D genes are given only for firm matches. Clone size is given for some rows only: seen once, a few or many times, or a class if the clone is expanded.

cdr3_aa: CASSQLDSDGYTF
cdr3_nt: TGTGCCAGCAGCCAATTGGACTCGGATGGCTACACCTTC
j_call: TRBJ1-2
clone_size: few
v_call: TRBV3-1/TRBV3-2
d_call: .

cdr3_aa: CASSSGTPYEQYF
cdr3_nt: TGTGCCAGCAGTTCCGGGACTCCCTACGAGCAGTACTTC
j_call: TRBJ2-7
clone_size: .
v_call: TRBV27
d_call: .

cdr3_aa: CAMRGSSSYNEQFF
cdr3_nt: TGTGCCATGCGGGGGAGTAGCTCCTACAATGAGCAGTTCTTC
j_call: TRBJ2-1
clone_size: .
v_call: TRBV2
d_call: TRBD2

cdr3_aa: CASSLVEGQPQHF
cdr3_nt: TGTGCCAGCAGCTTAGTCGAGGGTCAGCCCCAGCATTTT
j_call: TRBJ1-5
clone_size: .
v_call: TRBV11-2
d_call: .

cdr3_aa: CASSAHTVWDRGRPGELFF
cdr3_nt: TGTGCCAGCAGCGCCCACACCGTATGGGACAGGGGGCGACCCGGGGAGCTGTTTTTT
j_call: TRBJ2-2
clone_size: .
v_call: TRBV9
d_call: TRBD1

cdr3_aa: CASSAAGNTDTQYF
cdr3_nt: TGTGCCAGCAGTGCGGCGGGAAACACAGATACGCAGTATTTT
j_call: TRBJ2-3
clone_size: .
v_call: TRBV2
d_call: .

cdr3_aa: CASSWRGSAANEKLFF
cdr3_nt: TGTGCCAGCAGTTGGAGGGGCTCAGCTGCTAATGAAAAACTGTTTTTT
j_call: TRBJ1-4
clone_size: .
v_call: TRBV6-5
d_call: .

cdr3_aa: CASSSITGLANYGYTF
cdr3_nt: TGTGCCAGCAGCTCAATCACAGGGTTAGCTAACTATGGCTACACCTTC
j_call: TRBJ1-2
clone_size: large
v_call: TRBV28
d_call: .

cdr3_aa: CASTTSGGEETQYF
cdr3_nt: TGCGCCAGCACAACTAGCGGGGGGGAGGAGACCCAGTACTTC
j_call: TRBJ2-5
clone_size: .
v_call: TRBV5-1
d_call: TRBD2

cdr3_aa: CASSYWTANTEAFF
cdr3_nt: TGTGCCAGCAGTTACTGGACAGCGAACACTGAAGCTTTCTTT
j_call: TRBJ1-1
clone_size: .
v_call: TRBV6-5
d_call: .

cdr3_aa: CASSFSPGELFF
cdr3_nt: TGTGCCAGCAGCTTTAGCCCCGGGGAGCTGTTTTTT
j_call: TRBJ2-2
clone_size: .
v_call: TRBV11-2
d_call: .

cdr3_aa: CASSLSYRGQVPFGYTF
cdr3_nt: TGTGCCAGCAGTTTATCGTATCGGGGACAGGTGCCCTTTGGCTACACCTTC
j_call: TRBJ1-2
clone_size: .
v_call: TRBV27
d_call: TRBD1

cdr3_aa: CASSDGDTYEQYF
cdr3_nt: TGTGCCAGCAGTGACGGCGACACCTATGAGCAGTACTTC
j_call: TRBJ2-7
clone_size: .
v_call: TRBV2
d_call: .

cdr3_aa: CASSFIEGAAALHF
cdr3_nt: TGTGCCAGCAGTTTTATCGAGGGTGCAGCAGCCCTCCACTTT
j_call: TRBJ1-6
clone_size: .
v_call: TRBV27
d_call: .

cdr3_aa: CSVWTGENSNQPQHF
cdr3_nt: TGCAGCGTTTGGACAGGGGAGAATAGCAATCAGCCCCAGCATTTT
j_call: TRBJ1-5
clone_size: .
v_call: TRBV29-1
d_call: TRBD1

cdr3_aa: CASSLQQGADTEAFF
cdr3_nt: TGCGCCAGCAGCCTACAACAGGGGGCGGACACTGAAGCTTTCTTT
j_call: TRBJ1-1
clone_size: few
v_call: TRBV5-1
d_call: TRBD1

cdr3_aa: CASSFDRAGEQYF
cdr3_nt: TGTGCCAGCAGTTTCGACAGGGCTGGCGAGCAGTACTTC
j_call: TRBJ2-7
clone_size: .
v_call: TRBV12-3/TRBV12-4
d_call: TRBD1

cdr3_aa: CASSLVRTSDPNEQFF
cdr3_nt: TGTGCCAGCAGCTTGGTCCGGACTAGCGATCCCAATGAGCAGTTCTTC
j_call: TRBJ2-1
clone_size: .
v_call: TRBV5-6
d_call: TRBD2

cdr3_aa: CASSYPAGENTEAFF
cdr3_nt: TGTGCCAGCAGTTATCCTGCAGGGGAGAACACTGAAGCTTTCTTT
j_call: TRBJ1-1
clone_size: .
v_call: TRBV6-5
d_call: .

cdr3_aa: CSVEGTGEPNTIYF
cdr3_nt: TGCAGCGTTGAAGGGACAGGGGAGCCAAACACCATATATTTT
j_call: TRBJ1-3
clone_size: .
v_call: TRBV29-1
d_call: TRBD1

cdr3_aa: CASSITGTGGVDYTF
cdr3_nt: TGTGCCAGTAGTATTACTGGGACAGGGGGCGTTGACTACACCTTC
j_call: TRBJ1-2
clone_size: .
v_call: TRBV19
d_call: TRBD1

cdr3_aa: CASSPGGGLELANEQFF
cdr3_nt: TGTGCCAGCAGTCCCGGTGGTGGTCTAGAATTGGCTAATGAGCAGTTCTTC
j_call: TRBJ2-1
clone_size: .
v_call: TRBV27
d_call: .

cdr3_aa: CASSAYRGSNTGELFF
cdr3_nt: TGCGCCAGCAGCGCGTACAGGGGGTCGAACACCGGGGAGCTGTTTTTT
j_call: TRBJ2-2
clone_size: .
v_call: TRBV5-1
d_call: TRBD1

cdr3_aa: CASSQGLAGHNEQFF
cdr3_nt: TGTGCCAGCAGTCAGGGACTAGCGGGCCACAATGAGCAGTTCTTC
j_call: TRBJ2-1
clone_size: .
v_call: TRBV6-4
d_call: TRBD2